One sample yielded the 12 T cell receptor beta chains listed below, sequenced in a study of blood T cell repertoires in COVID-19. The table came from immunoSEQ multiplex PCR; TCRdb's copy has only in-frame clones and leaves some out. The profile covers approximately 58,000 clones, with around 85% appearing a single time and roughly 5.1% taken by the ten largest. Source material: peripheral blood. The receptors stem from a man aged 35 to 55 with active COVID-19.

V usage is TRBV9 and J usage is TRBJ1-1; the D is unclear. This CDR3 comprises 14 residues. Trimming removed 3 bases at V and 1 base at J, with 10 bases between. CDR1 and CDR2 (germline): SGDLS, YYNGEE. The CDR3 loop reads CASSAVPGNTEAFF. DNA for the CDR3: TGTGCCAGCAGCGCAGTACCGGGGAACACTGAAGCTTTCTTT.

The rearrangement uses TRBV9 and TRBJ2-2; D is undetermined. The CDR3 is made up of 14 amino acids. Germline values: CDR1 SGDLS, CDR2 YYNGEE. V lost 4 bases and J lost 3, with 10 bases in between. CDR3 in DNA: TGTGCCAGCAGCCCCCCAGAGGACACCGGGGAGCTGTTTTTT. Translated, it gives CASSPPEDTGELFF. The variable domain in full, with the rest retrieved from reference TRBV9 and TRBJ2-2, is DSGVTQTPKHLITATGQRVTLRCSPRSGDLSVYWYQQSLDQGLQFLIQYYNGEERAKGNILERFSAQQFPDLHSELNLSSLELGDSALYFCASSPPEDTGELFFGEGSRLTVL.

This clone came up a few times. The J gene is TRBJ2-3, the V gene TRBV2; 9 positions agree with TRBD1. The CDR3 has 16 amino acids. Germline lookup yields CDR1 SNHLY and CDR2 FYNNEI. V trimming: 5 bases; J trimming: 5 bases; junction bases outside the gene matches: 11. CDR3 DNA: TGTGCCAGCAGTTTCCGGGACAGGGATTTTGGAGATACGCAGTATTTT. Translating gives CASSFRDRDFGDTQYF.

The CDR3 spells CASSQGAGPMNTEAFF. CDR3 DNA: TGCGCCAGCAGCCAAGGGGCGGGACCGATGAACACTGAAGCTTTCTTT. J is TRBJ1-1 and V is TRBV4-1; D possibly corresponds to TRBD1 (5 bases). Germline CDR1 is MGHRA and CDR2 is YSYEKL. The CDR3 has 16 residues. V shed 1 base and J shed 0 bases, with 12 bases lying between them.

The chain links TRBV29-1 to TRBJ1-1, with 8 bases matching TRBD1. The CDR3 sequence is 13 residues long. The germline V gene encodes CDR1 SQVTM and CDR2 ANQGSEA. The junction had 4 bases not matched to a gene; V was cut back by 6 bases and J by 1 base. Written as DNA, the CDR3 is TGCAGCGTCTCTGGACAGGGGAACACTGAAGCTTTCTTT. Translated: CSVSGQGNTEAFF.

The chain uses TRBV15 and TRBJ2-2, with 9 bases aligning to TRBD1. The CDR3 runs to 15 residues. The V gene end was trimmed by 1 base and the J gene end by 3 bases; junction bases not matched to a gene: 0. The germline gives CDR1 LNHNV, CDR2 YYDKDF (reference sequence). The CDR3, as DNA: TGTGCCACCAGCAGAGGGACAGGGGACACCGGGGAGCTGTTTTTT. Its translation: CATSRGTGDTGELFF. The full variable domain, completed using reference TRBV15 and TRBJ2-2, is DAMVIQNPRYQVTQFGKPVTLSCSQTLNHNVMYWYQQKSSQAPKLLFHYYDKDFNNEADTPDNFQSRRPNTSFCFLDIRSPGLGDTAMYLCATSRGTGDTGELFFGEGSRLTVL.

The chain uses TRBV7-9 and TRBJ2-7, with a possible D match to TRBD1 (6 bases). Per germline, CDR1 SEHNR and CDR2 FQNEAQ (reference sequence). Between the trimmed V and J ends, which lost 5 bases and 2 bases, there was a span of 13 bases. The CDR3 totals 14 residues. This CDR3 is CASSGTGFTYEQYF. As DNA, the CDR3 is TGTGCCAGCAGCGGAACAGGGTTTACCTACGAGCAGTACTTC.

V gene TRBV29-1 combines with J gene TRBJ2-3; 7 nucleotides match TRBD1. V lost 2 bases to trimming and J lost 0 bases; unmatched junction nucleotides: 8. The CDR3 length is 16 residues. CDR1 and CDR2 from the germline V gene are SQVTM and ANQGSEA. In nucleotides, the CDR3 is TGCAGCGTTGAAACGCACAGGGGCCCTAGCACAGATACGCAGTATTTT. Protein: CSVETHRGPSTDTQYF.

In this sample, this clone turned up a few times. The V gene is TRBV7-3, the J gene TRBJ2-3; a possible D gene is TRBD1 (6 bases). V shed 5 bases and J shed 0 bases, with 12 bases lying between them. The CDR3 contains 15 residues. The V gene's germline CDR1 is SGHTA and CDR2 FQGTGA. Here the CDR3 DNA reads TGTGCCAGCAGCCCTCAGGGGCTGAGCACAGATACGCAGTATTTT. This codes for CASSPQGLSTDTQYF.

In DNA, the CDR3 is TGTGCCAGCAGCCCATTCAGCGGGAGAGGCGCTCGTAAGCAGTTCTTC. Translation gives CASSPFSGRGARKQFF. V and J are TRBV3-1 (or the pseudogene TRBV3-2) and TRBJ2-1; TRBD2 agrees at 8 bases. The CDR3 is 16 amino acids. CDR1 is LGHDT and CDR2 is YNNKEL in the germline V gene (reference sequence). The junction had 16 bases not matched to a gene; V was cut back by 4 bases and J by 11 bases.

The genes are TRBV5-6 and TRBJ1-2; weak D call: TRBD1 (5 bases). Germline V lookup: CDR1 SGHDT, CDR2 YYEEEE. V was clipped by 0 bases and J by 3 bases, with 9 bases between them. This CDR3 is 14 amino acids long. The CDR3 DNA reads TGTGCCAGCAGCTTGGTGTGGGGCGACTATGGCTACACCTTC. Its protein product is CASSLVWGDYGYTF.

The chain carries TRBV5-1 and TRBJ2-5; no clear D gene. V was shortened by 5 bases and J by 5 bases, with 13 bases between the two germline ends. The CDR3 spans 13 residues. Germline V gene data show CDR1 as SGHRS and CDR2 as YFSETQ. CDR3 nucleotide sequence: TGCGCCAGCAGGCGATCCCCCGAGGAGACCCAGTACTTC. Translation: CASRRSPEETQYF.